This is a list of T cell receptor beta chains from one sample in a study of T cell repertoires in cytomegalovirus infection. TCRdb independently ran MiXCR on the reads; one entry per CDR3 protein. The sample includes fewer than 250,000 distinct CDR3 sequences, 22% of them seen just once. The specimen sequenced was CD8+ T cells from PBMCs. The source is a human donor in good health (CMV status not recorded). Some clones in this sample may be carry-over from other donors' samples. CDR3s include the opening cysteine and the closing phenylalanine or tryptophan. Each record gives: clone size, J gene, D gene, V gene, CDR3 protein, CDR3 DNA. D genes are given only for firm matches. Rows give clone size only sometimes, using once, few, many, or a class for an expanded clone.

few | TRBJ2-3 | NA | TRBV28 | CASSRDFYTDTQYF | TGTGCCAGCAGCCGGGACTTTTACACAGATACGCAGTATTTT
few | TRBJ2-1 | NA | TRBV7-8 | CASSLKGHPFHNEQFF | TGTGCCAGCAGCTTAAAGGGACACCCATTTCACAATGAGCAGTTCTTC
NA | TRBJ2-3 | TRBD2 | TRBV20-1 | CSAREGTSGGRDTDTQYF | TGCAGTGCTAGAGAGGGGACTAGCGGGGGAAGAGACACAGATACGCAGTATTTT
few | TRBJ1-1 | NA | TRBV29-1 | CSVQMNTEAFF | TGCAGCGTCCAGATGAACACTGAAGCTTTCTTT
many | TRBJ2-7 | NA | TRBV7-8 | CASSLVRNPYEQYF | TGTGCCAGCAGCTTAGTTAGGAATCCGTACGAGCAGTACTTC
NA | TRBJ1-5 | NA | TRBV12-3/TRBV12-4 | CASSLRGSNQPQHF | TGTGCCAGCAGTTTGAGGGGGAGCAATCAGCCCCAGCATTTT
few | TRBJ2-3 | NA | TRBV7-9 | CASSPTASADTQYF | TGTGCCAGCAGCCCCACGGCTAGCGCGGATACGCAGTATTTT
NA | TRBJ2-3 | NA | TRBV7-6 | CASSLRPGYTDTQYF | TGTGCCAGCAGCTTACGGCCAGGGTACACAGATACGCAGTATTTT
NA | TRBJ1-5 | TRBD1 | TRBV7-8 | CASSTGQFNQPQHF | TGTGCCAGCAGCACGGGACAGTTCAATCAGCCCCAGCATTTT
NA | TRBJ2-7 | TRBD1 | TRBV6-1 | CASSFTGQSYEQYF | TGTGCCAGCAGTTTCACGGGACAGTCATACGAGCAGTACTTC
NA | TRBJ1-1 | NA | TRBV11-2 | CASSLRTAEAFF | TGTGCCAGCAGCTTGCGGACAGCGGAAGCTTTCTTT
NA | TRBJ2-7 | TRBD1 | TRBV5-8 | CASRSGWDSSYEQYF | TGTGCCAGCAGATCAGGGTGGGACAGCTCCTACGAGCAGTACTTC
many | TRBJ2-1 | NA | TRBV2 | CASSEGFEQFF | TGTGCCAGCAGTGAGGGGTTTGAGCAGTTCTTC
NA | TRBJ1-6 | NA | TRBV5-5 | CASSWTGVILSPLHF | TGTGCCAGCAGCTGGACCGGGGTCATCTTATCACCCCTCCACTTT